This TCR beta chain is from a study of cytomegalovirus exposure and HLA in healthy donors. For the study at large: A prior analysis found about 110 million unique TCR beta sequences from roughly 180 million T cells.

Only one count was recorded for this clone. The antigen is undetermined. With 60 Vbeta and 13 Jbeta primers, the PCR was carried out. TCRdb's copy holds only in-frame clones and misses some; the assay was immunoSEQ multiplex PCR. The table has 100,000 to 130,000 clones, roughly 76% seen once. CDR1 and CDR2 (germline): MNHEY, SMNVEV (reference sequence). There are 12 residues in the CDR3. Trimming left V 4 bases short and J 7 bases short, with 8 bases between. Study observations and caveats: An analysis that was carried out later associated 16,951 TCR beta sequences with HLA alleles at 0.05 false discovery rate. Associated with cytomegalovirus, according to the listing, were 164 TCR beta chains.

V usage is TRBV27 and J usage is TRBJ1-5; D gene ambiguous. The sample comprised PBMCs. The source of this sequence is a man aged 18 to 29 in good health and CMV-seronegative. DNA for the CDR3: TGTGCCAGCAGTTCGGGTGAACAGCCCCAGCATTTT. Its translation: CASSSGEQPQHF.